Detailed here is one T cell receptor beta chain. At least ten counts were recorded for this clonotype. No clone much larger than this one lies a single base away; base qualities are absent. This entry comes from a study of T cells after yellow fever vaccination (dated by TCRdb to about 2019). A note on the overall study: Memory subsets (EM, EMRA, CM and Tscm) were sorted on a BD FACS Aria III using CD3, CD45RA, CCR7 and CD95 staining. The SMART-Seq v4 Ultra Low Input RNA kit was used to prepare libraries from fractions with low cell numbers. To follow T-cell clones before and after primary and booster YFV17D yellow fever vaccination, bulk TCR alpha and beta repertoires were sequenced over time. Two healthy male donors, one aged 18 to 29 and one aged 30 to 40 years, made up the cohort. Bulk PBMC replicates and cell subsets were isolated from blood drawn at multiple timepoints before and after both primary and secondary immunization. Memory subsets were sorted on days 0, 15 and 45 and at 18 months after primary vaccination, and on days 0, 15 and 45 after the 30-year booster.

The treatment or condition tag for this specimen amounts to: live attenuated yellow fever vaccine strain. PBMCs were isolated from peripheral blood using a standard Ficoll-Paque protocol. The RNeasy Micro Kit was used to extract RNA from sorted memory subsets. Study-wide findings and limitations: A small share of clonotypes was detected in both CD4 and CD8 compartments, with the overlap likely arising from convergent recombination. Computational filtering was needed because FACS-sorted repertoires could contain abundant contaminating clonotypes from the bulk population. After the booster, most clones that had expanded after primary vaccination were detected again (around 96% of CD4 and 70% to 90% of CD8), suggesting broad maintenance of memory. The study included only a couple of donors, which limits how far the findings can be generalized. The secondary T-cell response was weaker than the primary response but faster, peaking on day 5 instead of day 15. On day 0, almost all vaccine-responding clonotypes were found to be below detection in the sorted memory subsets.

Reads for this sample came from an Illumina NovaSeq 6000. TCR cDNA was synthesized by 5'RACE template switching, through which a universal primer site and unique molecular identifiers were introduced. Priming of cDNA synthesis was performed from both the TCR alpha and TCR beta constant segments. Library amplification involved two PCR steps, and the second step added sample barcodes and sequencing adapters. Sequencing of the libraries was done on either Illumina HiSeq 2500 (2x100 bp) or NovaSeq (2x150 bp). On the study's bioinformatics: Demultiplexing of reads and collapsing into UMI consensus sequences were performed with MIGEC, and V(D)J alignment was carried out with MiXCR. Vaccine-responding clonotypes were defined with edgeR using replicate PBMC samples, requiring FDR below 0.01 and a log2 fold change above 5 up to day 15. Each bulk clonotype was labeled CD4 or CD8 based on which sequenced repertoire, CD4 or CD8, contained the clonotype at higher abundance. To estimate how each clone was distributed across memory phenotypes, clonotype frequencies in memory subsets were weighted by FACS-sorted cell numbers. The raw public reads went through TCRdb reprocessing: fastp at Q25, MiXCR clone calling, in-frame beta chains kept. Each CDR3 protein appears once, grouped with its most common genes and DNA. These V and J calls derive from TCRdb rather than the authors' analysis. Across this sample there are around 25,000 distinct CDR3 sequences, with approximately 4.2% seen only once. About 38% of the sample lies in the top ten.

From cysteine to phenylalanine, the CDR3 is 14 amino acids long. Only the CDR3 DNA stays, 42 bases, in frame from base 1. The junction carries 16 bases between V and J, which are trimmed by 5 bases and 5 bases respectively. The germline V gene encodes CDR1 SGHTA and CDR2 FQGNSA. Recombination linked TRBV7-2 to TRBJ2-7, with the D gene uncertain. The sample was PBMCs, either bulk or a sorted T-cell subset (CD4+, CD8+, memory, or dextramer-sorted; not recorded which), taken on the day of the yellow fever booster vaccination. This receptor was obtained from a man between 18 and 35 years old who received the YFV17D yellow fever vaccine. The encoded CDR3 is CASSRSDGYDEQYF. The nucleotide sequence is TGTGCCAGCAGCAGATCGGACGGCTACGACGAGCAGTACTTC.